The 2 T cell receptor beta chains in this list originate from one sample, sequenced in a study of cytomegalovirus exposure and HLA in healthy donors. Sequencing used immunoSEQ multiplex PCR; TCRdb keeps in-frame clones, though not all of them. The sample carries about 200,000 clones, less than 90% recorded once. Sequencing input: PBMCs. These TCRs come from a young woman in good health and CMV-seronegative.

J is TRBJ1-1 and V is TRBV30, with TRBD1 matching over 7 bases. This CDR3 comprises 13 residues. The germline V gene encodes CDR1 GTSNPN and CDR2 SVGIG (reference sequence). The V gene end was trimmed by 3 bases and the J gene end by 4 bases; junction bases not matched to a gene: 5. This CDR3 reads CAWRLTGVTEAFF. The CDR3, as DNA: TGTGCCTGGAGGCTAACAGGGGTCACTGAAGCTTTCTTT.

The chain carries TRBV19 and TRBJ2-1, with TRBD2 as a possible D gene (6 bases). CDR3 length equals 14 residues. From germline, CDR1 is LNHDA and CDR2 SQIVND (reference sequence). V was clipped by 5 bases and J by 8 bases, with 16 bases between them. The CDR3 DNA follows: TGTGCCAGTAGTCCCAGCCAGGGCGGGGATGAGCAGTTCTTC. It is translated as CASSPSQGGDEQFF.